These T cell receptor beta chains were read from a single sample in a study of shared clonotypes between healthy human individuals. This table comes from immunoSEQ multiplex PCR, and its TCRdb copy is limited to in-frame clones, with some not included. The sample holds about 600,000 clones, roughly 97% seen once. The sample comprised naive CD4+ T cells sorted from blood. The source of these receptors is a woman aged 30 to 39 in good health. CDR3s include the opening cysteine and the closing phenylalanine or tryptophan. The order of the fields is J gene, V gene, CDR3 protein.

J: TRBJ1-4; V: TRBV5-1; CDR3: CASRSTGTVHEKLFF
J: TRBJ2-1; V: TRBV7-9; CDR3: CASSLGQGTSGNEQFF
J: TRBJ1-5; V: TRBV6-5; CDR3: CASSYSGQGRQPQHF
J: TRBJ2-5; V: TRBV5-1; CDR3: CASSLDWLAGGFRRETQYF
J: TRBJ2-5; V: TRBV7-9; CDR3: CASSPAGVGETQYF
J: TRBJ1-2; V: TRBV6-5; CDR3: CASSYSSQGSHGYTF
J: TRBJ2-2; V: TRBV10-3; CDR3: CAISEQGADTGELFF
J: TRBJ2-5; V: TRBV5-1; CDR3: CASSGNQETQYF
J: TRBJ2-7; V: TRBV28; CDR3: CASSLIQGGHEQYF
J: TRBJ2-1; V: TRBV27; CDR3: CASSLRLPSGSLVNEQFF
J: TRBJ1-5; V: TRBV7-9; CDR3: CASSRTGGGQPQHF
J: TRBJ2-7; V: TRBV2; CDR3: CASGPYTGQGAYEQYF
J: TRBJ2-7; V: TRBV6-6; CDR3: CASKFTGTSDEQYF
J: TRBJ2-5; V: TRBV10-2; CDR3: CASRGRQGPVETQYF
J: TRBJ2-7; V: TRBV19; CDR3: CASSTYREWINEQYF
J: TRBJ2-5; V: TRBV18; CDR3: CASGRARWGSQETQYF
J: TRBJ2-7; V: TRBV18; CDR3: CASSQEGGKEYF
J: TRBJ1-5; V: TRBV6-4; CDR3: CASSETGHYSNQPQHF
J: TRBJ2-1; V: TRBV18; CDR3: CASSSGLAGGNEQFF
J: TRBJ1-5; V: TRBV28; CDR3: CASSLGIQPQHF
J: TRBJ2-3; V: TRBV12-5; CDR3: CASSVGGGRTDTQYF
J: TRBJ2-6; V: TRBV11-1; CDR3: CASSATISGTGANVLTF
J: TRBJ1-1; V: TRBV7-9; CDR3: CASIKIQALNTEAFF
J: TRBJ2-2; V: TRBV19; CDR3: CASSIAPGLATGELFF
J: TRBJ1-5; V: TRBV6-1; CDR3: CASTSPWASRRPQHF
J: TRBJ1-1; V: TRBV19; CDR3: CATRDRKNTEAFF
J: TRBJ2-4; V: TRBV6-1; CDR3: CASTLGRVENIQYF
J: TRBJ2-2; V: TRBV10-1; CDR3: CASSAATGELFF
J: TRBJ2-1; V: TRBV2; CDR3: CASSEGNYNEQFF
J: TRBJ2-5; V: TRBV28; CDR3: CASRAPTSGGETQYF
J: TRBJ1-6; V: TRBV27; CDR3: CASSLSTGGTSPLHF
J: TRBJ1-1; V: TRBV2; CDR3: CASHRTEGAFF
J: TRBJ2-7; V: TRBV7-9; CDR3: CASPRSEQYF
J: TRBJ2-3; V: TRBV5-1; CDR3: CASSSGLSKRTDTQYF
J: TRBJ2-5; V: TRBV5-1; CDR3: CASSLAGLQETQYF
J: TRBJ2-3; V: TRBV5-1; CDR3: CASSVGLAGGGDTQYF
J: TRBJ2-3; V: TRBV5-6; CDR3: CASTGLAAPRHTQYF
J: TRBJ1-2; V: TRBV16; CDR3: CASSRSGYGYTF
J: TRBJ2-7; V: TRBV4-2; CDR3: CASSQDGDRVAVVQYF
J: TRBJ2-3; V: TRBV19; CDR3: CASSIGLARNTDTQYF
J: TRBJ2-6; V: TRBV28; CDR3: CASSLPVGGRSGANVLTF
J: TRBJ2-5; V: TRBV4-1; CDR3: CASSQDLGRDWETQYF
J: TRBJ2-7; V: TRBV18; CDR3: CASSTNDIGSKEQYF
J: TRBJ2-3; V: TRBV7-9; CDR3: CASSQRSGTLDTQYF
J: TRBJ2-3; V: TRBV11-2; CDR3: CASSPGGTQYF
J: TRBJ2-7; V: TRBV5-4; CDR3: CASSAGTGGYEQYF
J: TRBJ2-1; V: TRBV5-8; CDR3: CASPGNEQFF
J: TRBJ2-2; V: TRBV4-1; CDR3: CASSRATLMNTGELFF
J: TRBJ1-1; V: TRBV5-6; CDR3: CASSSGAEAFF
J: TRBJ2-1; V: TRBV5-1; CDR3: CASCRLAGMRDNEQFF
J: TRBJ2-7; V: TRBV21-1; CDR3: CASSKQGTRPYEQYF
J: TRBJ2-7; V: TRBV4-1; CDR3: CASSQVGGNSREQYF
J: TRBJ2-5; V: TRBV6-5; CDR3: CASSSRTLLQETQYF
J: TRBJ2-1; V: TRBV27; CDR3: CASSQPLAGEYYNEQFF